This T cell receptor beta chain was sequenced in a study of cytomegalovirus exposure and HLA in healthy donors. General study points: Productive status was seen about 87% or about 30% of the time for most TCR beta V segments in an earlier analysis.

A multiplex PCR was run with 60 Vbeta primers and 13 Jbeta primers. The repertoire was sequenced with immunoSEQ multiplex PCR; TCRdb's copy has only in-frame clones and lacks some. The sample has more than 95,000 clones, roughly 75% seen once. This CDR3 is built from 12 residues. Per germline, CDR1 MNHNY and CDR2 SVGAGI (reference sequence). Trimming at V came to 10 bases and at J to 5 bases, leaving 6 bases not matched to a gene. Comments on this clone: Its antigen is unidentified.

Sequenced material: PBMCs. This receptor was taken from a woman aged 45-65 years in good health and CMV-seronegative. The rearrangement uses TRBV6-6 and TRBJ2-3; TRBD1 matches at 7 bases. Here the CDR3 reads CATRTGKDTQYF. The CDR3 DNA reads TGTGCCACCCGGACAGGCAAAGATACGCAGTATTTT.